The present T cell receptor beta chain was sequenced within a study of OX40 agonist ivuxolimab in advanced cancers. A note on the overall study: Ivuxolimab was a fully human IgG2 agonistic monoclonal antibody targeting the costimulatory receptor OX40 (CD134). Intravenous ivuxolimab was administered to patients every 2 weeks at six dose levels: 0.01, 0.1, 0.3, 1.5, 3 and 10 mg/kg. Among the 52 dose-escalation patients, roughly 20 had hepatocellular carcinoma, approximately 15 melanoma, 9 renal cell carcinoma and 9 head and neck cancer. The dose-escalation cohort was 80% to 90% male with a mean age of about 65 years, ranging from roughly 23 to 85. Prior anti-PD-1, anti-PD-L1 or anti-CTLA-4 therapy was permitted, and checkpoint inhibitors had been received by around 39% of dose-escalation patients. Partial responses occurred in three dose-escalation patients: two with cutaneous melanoma and one with hepatocellular carcinoma. Peripheral TCRbeta sequencing aimed to test whether ivuxolimab altered TCR sequence diversity and caused clonal T-cell expansion. The monotherapy dose-escalation portion (N ≈ 57 patients) of the phase I ivuxolimab trial is reported in the paper.

To sequence the TCRbeta CDR3 region, genomic DNA was isolated from the sorted cells. The immunoSEQ Assay was used to sequence the TCRbeta CDR3 regions. What TCRdb holds here is the immuneACCESS table cut down to in-frame rearrangements. Part of the clones is not present; checked against another copy, under half of the missing clones reflect an unresolved V gene, and the others are unexplained. Counted in this sample were around 79,000 clones; approximately 92% of them appeared once. About 10% of the sample is in the top ten clones. The CDR3 starts with the cysteine, ends with the phenylalanine, and has 17 residues. Left in the record is the CDR3 DNA by itself, 51 bases read in frame from the first base. At the junction V is shortened by 8 bases and J by 9 bases; bases outside the gene matches: 16. From the germline V gene, CDR1 is MRHNA and CDR2 is SNTAGT. In the case of this clone: This receptor's antigen is unknown. Per-base quality was not reported, and no clone a single base away is much larger than it.

Patients with autoimmune disease history or receiving systemic immunosuppression were excluded from the trial. Peripheral blood for TCR sequencing was collected from all dose cohorts at baseline, on cycle 4 day 1, and on cycle 7 day 1. The samples were taken from a phase I, first-in-human, multicenter, open-label dose-escalation trial of ivuxolimab. Adults with locally advanced or metastatic melanoma, renal cell carcinoma, hepatocellular carcinoma or head and neck squamous cell carcinoma were enrolled in the trial. Before TCR sequencing, CD4+ T cells and CD8+ T cells were sorted from peripheral blood as separate populations. Points the paper makes about the study in general: Low levels of normalized T-cell clonal expansion were also seen in some nonresponding patients. At doses of 0.1 to 3.0 mg/kg, clonal expansion of both CD4+ and CD8+ T cells in blood was seen between baseline and week 6. After ivuxolimab, expanded clones were on average more numerous among CD8+ T cells than among CD4+ T cells. Which antigens the clonally expanded peripheral T cells were specific for was not determined. In the 0.1-3.0 mg/kg groups, partial responders were among the patients with the lowest normalized peripheral clonal expansion, particularly in CD8+ T cells.

This receptor chain uses TRBV6-4 and TRBJ1-6; 10 middle bases align to TRBD1. This sequence was found in an adult with an advanced solid tumor such as melanoma, head and neck, liver or kidney cancer. Sequences were derived from CD4+ or CD8+ T cells sorted from blood, sampled in a trial of the OX40 agonist ivuxolimab. The CDR3 region: CASSGTGERYCSSPLHF. The DNA is TGTGCCAGCTCCGGGACAGGGGAACGCTATTGTAGTTCACCCCTCCACTTT.